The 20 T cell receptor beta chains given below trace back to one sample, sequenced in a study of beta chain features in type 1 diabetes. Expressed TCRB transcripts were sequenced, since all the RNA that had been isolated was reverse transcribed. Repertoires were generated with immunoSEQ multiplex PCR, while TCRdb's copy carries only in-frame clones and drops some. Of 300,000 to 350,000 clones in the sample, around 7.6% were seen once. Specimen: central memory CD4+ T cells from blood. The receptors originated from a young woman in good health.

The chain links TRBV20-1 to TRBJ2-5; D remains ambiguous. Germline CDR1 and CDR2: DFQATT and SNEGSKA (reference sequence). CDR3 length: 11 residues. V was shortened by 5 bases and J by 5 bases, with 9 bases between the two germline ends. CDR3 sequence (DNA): TGCAGTGCTGTACTCCTTGAGACCCAGTACTTC. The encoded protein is CSAVLLETQYF.

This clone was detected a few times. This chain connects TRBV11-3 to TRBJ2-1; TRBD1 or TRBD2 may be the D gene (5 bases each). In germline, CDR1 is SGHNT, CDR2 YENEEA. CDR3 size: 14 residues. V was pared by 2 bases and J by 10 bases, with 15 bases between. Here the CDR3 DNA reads TGTGCCAGCAGCTTAAATTCCGGGGCGTGGGAGCAGTTCTTC. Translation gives CASSLNSGAWEQFF.

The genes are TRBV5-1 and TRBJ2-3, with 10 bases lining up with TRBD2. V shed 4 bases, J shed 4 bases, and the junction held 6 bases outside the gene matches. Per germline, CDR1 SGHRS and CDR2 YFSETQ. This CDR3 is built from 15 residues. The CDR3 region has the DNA TGCGCCAGCAGCCTTAGCGGGAGGAGCCCAGATACGCAGTATTTT. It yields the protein CASSLSGRSPDTQYF. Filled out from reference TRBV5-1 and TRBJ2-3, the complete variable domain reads KAGVTQTPRYLIKTRGQQVTLSCSPISGHRSVSWYQQTPGQGLQFLFEYFSETQRNKGNFPGRFSGRQFSNSRSEMNVSTLELGDSALYLCASSLSGRSPDTQYFGPGTRLTVL.

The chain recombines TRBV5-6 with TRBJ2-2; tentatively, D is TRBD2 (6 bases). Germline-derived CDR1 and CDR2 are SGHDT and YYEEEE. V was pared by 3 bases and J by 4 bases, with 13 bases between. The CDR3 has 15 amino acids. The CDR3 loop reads CASSWGAGSTGELFF. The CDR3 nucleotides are TGTGCCAGCAGCTGGGGAGCGGGCAGCACCGGGGAGCTGTTTTTT.

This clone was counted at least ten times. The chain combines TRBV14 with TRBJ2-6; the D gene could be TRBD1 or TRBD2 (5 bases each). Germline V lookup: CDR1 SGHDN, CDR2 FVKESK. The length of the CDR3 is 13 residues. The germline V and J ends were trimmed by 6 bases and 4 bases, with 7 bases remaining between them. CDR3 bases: TGTGCCAGCAGTCGGGGCGGGGCCAACGTCCTGACTTTC. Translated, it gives CASSRGGANVLTF.

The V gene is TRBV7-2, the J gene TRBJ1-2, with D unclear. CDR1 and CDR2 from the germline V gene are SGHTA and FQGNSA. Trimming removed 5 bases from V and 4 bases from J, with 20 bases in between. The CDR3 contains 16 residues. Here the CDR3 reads CASSQLPFGQSYGYTF. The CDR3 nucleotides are TGTGCCAGCAGCCAACTACCTTTTGGGCAGAGCTATGGCTACACCTTC.

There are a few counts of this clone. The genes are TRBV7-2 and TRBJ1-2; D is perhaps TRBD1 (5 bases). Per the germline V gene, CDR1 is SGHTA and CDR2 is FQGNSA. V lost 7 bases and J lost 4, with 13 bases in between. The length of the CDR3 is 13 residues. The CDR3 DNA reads TGTGCCAGCACCTCGGCGGGGGGCTATGGCTACACCTTC. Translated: CASTSAGGYGYTF. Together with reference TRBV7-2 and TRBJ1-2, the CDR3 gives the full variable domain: GAGVSQSPSNKVTEKGKDVELRCDPISGHTALYWYRQSLGQGLEFLIYFQGNSAPDKSGLPSDRFSAERTGGSVSTLTIQRTQQEDSAVYLCASTSAGGYGYTFGSGTRLTVV.

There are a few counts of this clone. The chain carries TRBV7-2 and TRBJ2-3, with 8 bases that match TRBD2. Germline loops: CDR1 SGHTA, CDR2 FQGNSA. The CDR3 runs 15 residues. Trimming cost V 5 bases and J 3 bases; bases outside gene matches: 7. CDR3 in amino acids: CASSVSGVGTDTQYF. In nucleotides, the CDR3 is TGTGCCAGCAGCGTTAGCGGGGTAGGGACAGATACGCAGTATTTT.

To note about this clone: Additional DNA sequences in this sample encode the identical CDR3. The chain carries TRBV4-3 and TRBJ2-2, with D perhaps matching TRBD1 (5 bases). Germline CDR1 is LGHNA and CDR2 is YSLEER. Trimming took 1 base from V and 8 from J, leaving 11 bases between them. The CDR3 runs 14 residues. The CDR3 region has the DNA TGCGCCAGCAGCCAAGTTTCCAGGGCTGGGGAGCTGTTTTTT. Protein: CASSQVSRAGELFF.

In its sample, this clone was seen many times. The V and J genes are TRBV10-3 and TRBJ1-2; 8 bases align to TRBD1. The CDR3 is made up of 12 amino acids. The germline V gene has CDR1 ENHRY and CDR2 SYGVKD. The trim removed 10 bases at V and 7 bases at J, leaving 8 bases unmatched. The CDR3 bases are TGTGCCACGTCAGGGGGCGGCGGTGGCTACACCTTC. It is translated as CATSGGGGGYTF.

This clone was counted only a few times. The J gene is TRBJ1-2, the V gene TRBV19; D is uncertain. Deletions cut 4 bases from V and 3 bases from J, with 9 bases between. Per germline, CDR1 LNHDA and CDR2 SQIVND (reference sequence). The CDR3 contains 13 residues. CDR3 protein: CASSREIYYGYTF. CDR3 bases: TGTGCCAGTAGTAGAGAGATTTACTATGGCTACACCTTC.

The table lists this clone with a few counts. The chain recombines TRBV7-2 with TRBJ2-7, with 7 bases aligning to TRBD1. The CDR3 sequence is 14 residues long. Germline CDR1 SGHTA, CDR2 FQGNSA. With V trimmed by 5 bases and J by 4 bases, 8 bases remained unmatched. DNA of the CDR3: TGTGCCAGCAGCCCCAGGTGGGACAGTTACGAGCAGTACTTC. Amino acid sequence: CASSPRWDSYEQYF.

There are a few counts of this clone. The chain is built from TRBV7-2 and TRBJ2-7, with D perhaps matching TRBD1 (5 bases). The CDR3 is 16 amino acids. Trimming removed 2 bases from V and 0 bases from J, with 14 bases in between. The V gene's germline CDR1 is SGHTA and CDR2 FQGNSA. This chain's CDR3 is CASSLSLGASSYEQYF. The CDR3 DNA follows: TGTGCCAGCAGCTTAAGTTTAGGGGCAAGCTCCTACGAGCAGTACTTC.

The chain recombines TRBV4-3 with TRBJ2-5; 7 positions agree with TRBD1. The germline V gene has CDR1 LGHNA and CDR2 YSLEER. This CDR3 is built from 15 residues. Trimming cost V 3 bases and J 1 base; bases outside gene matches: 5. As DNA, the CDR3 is TGCGCCAGCAGCCACGATGGACAGGTCCAAGAGACCCAGTACTTC. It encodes CASSHDGQVQETQYF.

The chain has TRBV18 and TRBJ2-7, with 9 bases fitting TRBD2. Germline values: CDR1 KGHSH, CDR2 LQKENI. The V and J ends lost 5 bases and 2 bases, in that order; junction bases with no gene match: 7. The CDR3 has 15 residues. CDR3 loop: CASSDSGRGTYEQYF. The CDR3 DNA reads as TGTGCCAGCTCAGATAGCGGGAGAGGAACCTACGAGCAGTACTTC.

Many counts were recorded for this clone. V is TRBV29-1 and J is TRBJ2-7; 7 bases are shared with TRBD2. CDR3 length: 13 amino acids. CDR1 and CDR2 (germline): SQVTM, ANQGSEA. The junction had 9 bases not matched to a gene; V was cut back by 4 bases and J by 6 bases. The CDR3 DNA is TGCAGCGTTGGAGGCGGGAGCATAACCGAGCAGTACTTC. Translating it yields CSVGGGSITEQYF.

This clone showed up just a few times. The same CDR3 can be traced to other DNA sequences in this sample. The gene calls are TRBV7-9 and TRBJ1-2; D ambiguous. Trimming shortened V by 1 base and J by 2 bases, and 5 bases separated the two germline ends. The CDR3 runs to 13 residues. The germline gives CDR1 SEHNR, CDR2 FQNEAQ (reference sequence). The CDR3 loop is CASSLGQNYGYTF. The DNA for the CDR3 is TGTGCCAGCAGCTTAGGACAAAACTATGGCTACACCTTC.

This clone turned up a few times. The chain's CDR3 is CARPAGGNYGYTF. The CDR3 DNA is TGTGCCAGACCGGCAGGGGGCAACTATGGCTACACCTTC. This sequence joins TRBV27 and TRBJ1-2, with 8 nucleotides matching TRBD1. The CDR3 totals 13 residues. In germline, CDR1 is MNHEY, CDR2 SMNVEV (reference sequence). The trim removed 9 bases at V and 2 bases at J, leaving 5 bases unmatched.

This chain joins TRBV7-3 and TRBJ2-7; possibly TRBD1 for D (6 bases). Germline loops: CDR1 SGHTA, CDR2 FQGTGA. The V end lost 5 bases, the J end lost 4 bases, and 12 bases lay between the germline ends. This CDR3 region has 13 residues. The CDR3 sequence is CASSASRGYEQYF. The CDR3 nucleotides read TGTGCCAGCAGCGCCTCAAGGGGGTACGAGCAGTACTTC.

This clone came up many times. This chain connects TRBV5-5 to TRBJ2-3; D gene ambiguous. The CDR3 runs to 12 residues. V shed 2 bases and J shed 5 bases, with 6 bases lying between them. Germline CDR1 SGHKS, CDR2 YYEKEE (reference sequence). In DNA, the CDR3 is TGTGCCAGCAGCTTACAGTTAGATACGCAGTATTTT. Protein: CASSLQLDTQYF.